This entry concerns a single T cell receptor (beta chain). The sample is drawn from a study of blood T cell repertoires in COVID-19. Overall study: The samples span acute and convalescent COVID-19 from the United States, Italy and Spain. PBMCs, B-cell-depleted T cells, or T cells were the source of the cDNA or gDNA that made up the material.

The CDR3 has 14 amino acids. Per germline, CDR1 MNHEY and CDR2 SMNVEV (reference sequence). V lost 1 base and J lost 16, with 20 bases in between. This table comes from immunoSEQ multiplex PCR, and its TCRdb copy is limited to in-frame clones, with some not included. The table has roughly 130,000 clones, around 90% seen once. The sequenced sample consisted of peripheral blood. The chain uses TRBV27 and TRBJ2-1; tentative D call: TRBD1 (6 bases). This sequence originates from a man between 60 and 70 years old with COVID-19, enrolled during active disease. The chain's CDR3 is CASSLYPTGSEGFF. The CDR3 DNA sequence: TGTGCCAGCAGTTTATACCCAACAGGGAGTGAAGGATTCTTC.